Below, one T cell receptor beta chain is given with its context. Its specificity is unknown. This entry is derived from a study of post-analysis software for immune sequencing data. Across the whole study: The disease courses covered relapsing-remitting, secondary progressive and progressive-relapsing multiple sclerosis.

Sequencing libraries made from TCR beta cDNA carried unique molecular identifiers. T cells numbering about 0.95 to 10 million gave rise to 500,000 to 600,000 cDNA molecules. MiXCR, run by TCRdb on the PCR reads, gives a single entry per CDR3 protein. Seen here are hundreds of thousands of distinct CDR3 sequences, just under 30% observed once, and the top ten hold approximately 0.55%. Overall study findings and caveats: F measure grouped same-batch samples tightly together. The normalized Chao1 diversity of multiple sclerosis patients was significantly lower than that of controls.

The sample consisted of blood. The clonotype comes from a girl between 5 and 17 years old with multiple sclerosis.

Here the CDR3 reads CASSYWTGANSYEQYF. CDR3 DNA sequence: TGTGCCAGCAGTTACTGGACAGGGGCTAACTCCTACGAGCAGTACTTC. This chain joins TRBV6-2 or TRBV6-3 and TRBJ2-7, with 9 bases lining up with TRBD1. CDR3 size: 16 residues. Per the germline V gene, CDR1 is MNHEY and CDR2 is SVGEGT. V shed 1 base and J 0 bases; nucleotides not matched to a gene: 4.